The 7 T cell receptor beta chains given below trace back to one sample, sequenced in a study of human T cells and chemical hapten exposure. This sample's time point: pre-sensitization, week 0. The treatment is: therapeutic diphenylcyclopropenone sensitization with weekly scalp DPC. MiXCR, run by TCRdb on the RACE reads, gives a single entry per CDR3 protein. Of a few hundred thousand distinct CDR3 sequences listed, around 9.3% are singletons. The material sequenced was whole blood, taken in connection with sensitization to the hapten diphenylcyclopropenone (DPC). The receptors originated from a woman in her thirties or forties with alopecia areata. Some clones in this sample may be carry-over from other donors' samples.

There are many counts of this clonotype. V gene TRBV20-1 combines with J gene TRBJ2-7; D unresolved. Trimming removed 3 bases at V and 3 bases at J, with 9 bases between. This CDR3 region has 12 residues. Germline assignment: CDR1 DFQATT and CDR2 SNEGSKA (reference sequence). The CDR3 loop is CSASGPNYEQYF. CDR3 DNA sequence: TGCAGTGCTAGCGGACCGAACTACGAGCAGTACTTC.

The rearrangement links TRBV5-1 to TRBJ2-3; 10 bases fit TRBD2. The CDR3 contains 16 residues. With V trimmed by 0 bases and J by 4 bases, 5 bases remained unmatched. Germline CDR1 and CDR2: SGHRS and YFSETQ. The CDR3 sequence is CASSLASSGRADTQYF. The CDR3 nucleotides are TGCGCCAGCAGCTTGGCCTCTAGCGGGAGAGCAGATACGCAGTATTTT.

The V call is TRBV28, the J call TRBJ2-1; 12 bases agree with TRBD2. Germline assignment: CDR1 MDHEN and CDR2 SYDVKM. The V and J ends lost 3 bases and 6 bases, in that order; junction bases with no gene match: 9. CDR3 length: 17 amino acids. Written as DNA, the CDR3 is TGTGCCAGCAGTTTCTCTAGCGGGAGGGCGGGTACCAATGAGCAGTTCTTC. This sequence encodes CASSFSSGRAGTNEQFF.

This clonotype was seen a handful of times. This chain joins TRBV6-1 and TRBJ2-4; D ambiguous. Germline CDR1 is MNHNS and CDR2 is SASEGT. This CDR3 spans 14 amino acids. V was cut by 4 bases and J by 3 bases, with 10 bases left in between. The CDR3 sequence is CASSADNSKNIQYF. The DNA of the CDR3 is TGTGCCAGCAGTGCTGACAACAGCAAAAACATTCAGTACTTC.

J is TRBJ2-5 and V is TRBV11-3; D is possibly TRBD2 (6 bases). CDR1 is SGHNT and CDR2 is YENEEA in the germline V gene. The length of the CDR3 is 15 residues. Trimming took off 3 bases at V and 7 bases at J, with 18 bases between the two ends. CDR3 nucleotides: TGTGCCAGCAGCTTGGGGCTAGCGAGGAGTGGGACCCAGTACTTC. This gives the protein CASSLGLARSGTQYF. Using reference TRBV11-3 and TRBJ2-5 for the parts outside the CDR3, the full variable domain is EAGVVQSPRYKIIEKKQPVAFWCNPISGHNTLYWYLQNLGQGPELLIRYENEEAVDDSQLPKDRFSAERLKGVDSTLKIQPAELGDSAVYLCASSLGLARSGTQYFGPGTRLLVL.

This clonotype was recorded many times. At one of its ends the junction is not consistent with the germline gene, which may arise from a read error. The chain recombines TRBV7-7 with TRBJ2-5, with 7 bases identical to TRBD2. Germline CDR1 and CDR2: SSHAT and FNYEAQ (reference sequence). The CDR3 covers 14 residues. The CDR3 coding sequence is TGTGCTAGCAGCTTAGTGACTAGCAGAGAGACCCAGTACTTC. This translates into CASSLVTSRETQYF.

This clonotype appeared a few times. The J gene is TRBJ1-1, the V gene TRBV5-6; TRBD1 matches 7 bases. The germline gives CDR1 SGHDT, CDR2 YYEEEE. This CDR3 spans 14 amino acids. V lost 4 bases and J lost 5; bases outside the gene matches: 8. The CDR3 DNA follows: TGTGCCAGCAGCCGGGGACAGCTACGTACTGAAGCTTTCTTT. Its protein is CASSRGQLRTEAFF.